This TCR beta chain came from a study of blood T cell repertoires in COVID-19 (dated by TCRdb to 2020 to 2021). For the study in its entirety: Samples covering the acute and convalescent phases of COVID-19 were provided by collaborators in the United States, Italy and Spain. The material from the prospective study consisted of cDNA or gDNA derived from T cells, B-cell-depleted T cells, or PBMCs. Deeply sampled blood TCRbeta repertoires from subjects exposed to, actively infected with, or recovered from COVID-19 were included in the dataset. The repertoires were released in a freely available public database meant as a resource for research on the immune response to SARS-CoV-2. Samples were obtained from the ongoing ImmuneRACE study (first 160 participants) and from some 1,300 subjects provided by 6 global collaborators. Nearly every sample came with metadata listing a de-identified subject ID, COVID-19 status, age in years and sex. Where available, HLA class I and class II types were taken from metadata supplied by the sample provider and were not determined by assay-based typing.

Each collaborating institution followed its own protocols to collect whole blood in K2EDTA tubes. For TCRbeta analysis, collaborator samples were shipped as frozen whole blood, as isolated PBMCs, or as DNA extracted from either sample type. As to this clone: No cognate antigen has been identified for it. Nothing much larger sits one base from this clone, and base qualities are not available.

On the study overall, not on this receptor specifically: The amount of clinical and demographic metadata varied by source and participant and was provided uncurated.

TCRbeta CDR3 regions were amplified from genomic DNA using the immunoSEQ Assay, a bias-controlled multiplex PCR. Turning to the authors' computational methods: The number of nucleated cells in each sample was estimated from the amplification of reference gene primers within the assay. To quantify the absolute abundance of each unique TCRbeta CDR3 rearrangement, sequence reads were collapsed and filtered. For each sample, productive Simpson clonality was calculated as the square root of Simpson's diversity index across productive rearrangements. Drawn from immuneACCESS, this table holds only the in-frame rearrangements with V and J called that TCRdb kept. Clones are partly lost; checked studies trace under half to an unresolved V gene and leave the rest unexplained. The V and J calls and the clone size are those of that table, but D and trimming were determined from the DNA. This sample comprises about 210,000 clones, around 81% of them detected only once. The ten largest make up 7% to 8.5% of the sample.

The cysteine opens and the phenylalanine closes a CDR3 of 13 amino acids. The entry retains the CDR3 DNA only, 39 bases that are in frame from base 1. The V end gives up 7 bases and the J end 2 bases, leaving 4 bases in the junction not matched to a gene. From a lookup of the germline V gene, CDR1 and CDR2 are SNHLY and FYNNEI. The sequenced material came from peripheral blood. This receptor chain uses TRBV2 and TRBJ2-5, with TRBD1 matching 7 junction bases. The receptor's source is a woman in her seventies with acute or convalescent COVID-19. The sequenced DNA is TGTGCCAGCAAGGACAGGATTCAAGAGACCCAGTACTTC. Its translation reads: CASKDRIQETQYF.